The 16 T cell receptor beta chains listed next were all sequenced from one sample in a study of blood T cells in healthy people across ages. Then a second PCR, running about 6 to 11 cycles, was carried out with a sample-barcoded 5' primer and a J-beta primer mix. Via MiXCR, TCRdb re-called the 5' RACE reads, giving one row per CDR3 protein. Here the sample spans around 1,500,000 distinct CDR3 sequences, approximately 40% being singletons. The sample taken for sequencing was blood. Receptors originate from a woman between 18 and 30 years old in good health.

In regard to this clonotype: A read error may be the cause here, since a much bigger clone is one base away. J is TRBJ2-7 and V is TRBV29-1, with D perhaps TRBD1 or TRBD2 (6 bases each). The CDR3 consists of 12 residues. The germline CDR1 and CDR2 sequences are SQVTM and ANQGSEA. V dropped 4 bases and J dropped 5 bases, with 12 bases sitting between them. CDR3 loop: CSVGGADDEQYF. The CDR3 DNA reads as TGCAGCGTTGGGGGGGCAGACGACGAGCAGTACTTC.

The chain couples TRBV24-1 to TRBJ2-1; 11 bases agree with TRBD2. Trimming took 4 bases from V and 10 from J; bases not matched to a gene: 8. Germline V CDR1 and CDR2: KGHDR, SFDVKD. This CDR3 region has 15 residues. Written as DNA, the CDR3 is TGTGCCACCAGTGAAATAGCGGGGGGGCGAGGAGAGCAGTTCTTC. Translated, it gives CATSEIAGGRGEQFF.

Comments on this clonotype: At one of its ends the junction is not consistent with the germline gene, which may arise from a read error. V and J are TRBV6-5 and TRBJ2-1; TRBD2 aligns across 11 bases. Germline CDR1 reads MNHEY; CDR2 reads SVGAGI. The CDR3 consists of 15 residues. The CDR3 loop is CASRPGLAAYNEHFF. In DNA form, the CDR3 reads TGTGCCAGCAGACCGGGACTAGCGGCATACAATGAGCATTTCTTC.

The rearrangement links TRBV4-1 to TRBJ1-6; D gene unclear. The CDR3 loop spans 16 amino acids. Germline-derived CDR1 and CDR2 are MGHRA and YSYEKL. V was pared by 6 bases and J by 8 bases, with 20 bases between. Here the CDR3 DNA reads TGCGCCAGCAGTTCCGAAGGGAGGGAAGTACATTCACCCCTCCACTTT. Protein product: CASSSEGREVHSPLHF.

This clonotype has only one observation. The chain uses TRBV12-3 or TRBV12-4 and TRBJ2-4; 13 positions agree with TRBD2. The CDR3 is 17 amino acids. V lost 6 bases, J lost 7 bases, and 12 bases stayed unmatched. The CDR3 region has the DNA TGTGCCAGCAGGGGACTAGCGGGGAAGGTAGAGGGGAACATTCAGTACTTC. Protein sequence: CASRGLAGKVEGNIQYF.

This clonotype was recorded a few times. This chain links TRBV2 with TRBJ2-5; 9 bases are a match to TRBD1. The assigned J gene may be wrong: the sequence end matches TRBJ2-7 better. The V gene's germline CDR1 is SNHLY and CDR2 FYNNEI. This CDR3 spans 13 amino acids. The CDR3 spells CASTGTGIYEQYF. Here the CDR3 DNA reads TGTGCCAGCACCGGGACAGGGATCTACGAGCAGTACTTC.

Regarding this clonotype: A much larger clone is a single base away; this may be a read error. This chain uses TRBV10-3 with TRBJ2-5, with 7 bases fitting TRBD2. In germline, CDR1 is ENHRY, CDR2 SYGVKD. The CDR3 is 14 residues long. CDR3 protein: CAIIERVAGETQYF. CDR3 in DNA: TGTGCCATCATTGAGCGGGTAGCGGGAGAGACCCAGTACTTC.

The J gene is TRBJ2-5, the V gene TRBV18; D remains ambiguous. Gene TRBJ2-7 matches the end of the DNA better, so the J call may be wrong. The CDR3 spans 15 residues. Germline CDR1 is KGHSH and CDR2 is LQKENI. In DNA form, the CDR3 reads TGTGCCAGCTCACCCCGGGCGGATAGCTCCTACGAGCAGTACTTC. Its protein product is CASSPRADSSYEQYF.

The V and J genes are TRBV27 and TRBJ1-5; D not certain. Per germline, CDR1 MNHEY and CDR2 SMNVEV (reference sequence). The CDR3 contains 15 residues. The germline V and J ends were trimmed by 7 bases and 0 bases, with 13 bases remaining between them. CDR3 DNA sequence: TGTGCCAGCATGCGCGTGGCGAATAGCAATCAGCCCCAGCATTTT. Amino acid sequence: CASMRVANSNQPQHF.

The rearrangement joins TRBV12-1 to TRBJ2-5; the D call in the table, TRBD2, was not verified against the DNA. TRBV12-1 is annotated as a pseudogene. This CDR3 is 16 amino acids long. The CDR3 region is CAGSFGWLADRGTQYF. In DNA, the CDR3 is TGTGCCGGCAGCTTTGGTTGGCTAGCGGACCGGGGGACCCAGTACTTC.

V gene TRBV28 combines with J gene TRBJ2-7; 9 nucleotides match TRBD1. Germline trimming cut 5 bases from V and 0 bases from J; bases unmatched to any gene: 5. Germline V CDR1 and CDR2: MDHEN, SYDVKM. The CDR3 loop spans 15 amino acids. The CDR3, as DNA: TGTGCCAGCAGTCCCGGGACAGGGACCTCCTACGAGCAGTACTTC. Protein: CASSPGTGTSYEQYF.

This chain links TRBV5-6 with TRBJ1-2, with a weak D call TRBD1 (5 bases). The V end lost 5 bases, the J end lost 4 bases, and 15 bases lay between the germline ends. Germline V gene lookup returns CDR1 SGHDT and CDR2 YYEEEE. The length of the CDR3 is 14 residues. CDR3 sequence: CASSHPGGGYGYTF. In DNA, the CDR3 is TGTGCCAGCAGTCACCCGGGCGGGGGCTATGGCTACACCTTC.

This clonotype was detected a few times. The rearrangement uses TRBV6-2 or TRBV6-3 and TRBJ2-7; D remains ambiguous. Trimming removed 6 bases at V and 3 bases at J, with 15 bases between. This CDR3 contains 14 residues. Per germline, CDR1 MNHEY and CDR2 SVGEGT. CDR3 nucleotide sequence: TGTGCCAGCAGCGTCCTCCCCACACTCTACGAGCAGTACTTC. The encoded protein is CASSVLPTLYEQYF.

This clonotype was found a few times. This chain joins TRBV6-5 and TRBJ2-5, with 9 bases that match TRBD2. CDR1 MNHEY and CDR2 SVGAGI come from the germline V gene. The CDR3 runs 14 residues. V lost 8 bases and J lost 11; bases outside the gene matches: 15. As DNA, the CDR3 is TGTGCCAGCGCCGGGACTAGCCCGACCAATGAGCAGTACTTC. It specifies CASAGTSPTNEQYF.

Notes on this clonotype: Germline is not matched at one junction end, which may reflect a read error. This chain connects TRBV5-1 to TRBJ2-5; TRBD2 aligns across 11 bases. The CDR3 totals 14 residues. Looked up from germline, CDR1 is SGHRS and CDR2 is YFSETQ. The CDR3 DNA is TGCGCCAGCGGCTTAGCGGGAGGGCCACAGACCCAGTACTTC. It codes for CASGLAGGPQTQYF.

This clonotype was seen a few times. The J gene is TRBJ2-1, the V gene TRBV9, with D unclear. The V gene's germline CDR1 is SGDLS and CDR2 YYNGEE. Trimming cost V 0 bases and J 8 bases, with 12 bases left between them. The CDR3 runs 14 residues. DNA of the CDR3: TGTGCCAGCAGCGTAGAGGCCAATTGGGATGAGCAGTTCTTC. Its translation is CASSVEANWDEQFF.